Listed here are 27 T cell receptor beta chains from one sample, sequenced in a study of cytomegalovirus exposure and HLA in healthy donors. 60 Vbeta and 13 Jbeta primers were used in PCR. Assay: immunoSEQ multiplex PCR; the TCRdb copy retains only in-frame clones and omits some. The sample has 90,000 to 150,000 clones; the top ten hold 3.6%. Sequenced material: PBMCs. All receptors come from a man aged 18 to 30 in good health and CMV-seronegative.

This chain connects TRBV7-9 to TRBJ1-2; D is possibly TRBD1 (5 bases). Germline V lookup: CDR1 SEHNR, CDR2 FQNEAQ (reference sequence). The CDR3 covers 14 residues. V was clipped by 0 bases and J by 8 bases, with 13 bases between them. The CDR3 DNA reads TGTGCCAGCAGCTTAGCGGCGGGGGTGGCAGGCTACACCTTC. This translates into CASSLAAGVAGYTF.

The CDR3 nucleotides are TGTGCCAGCAGTGACTGGCCAGGGCAACCCTACAATGAGCAGTTCTTC. Protein sequence: CASSDWPGQPYNEQFF. V and J are TRBV6-4 and TRBJ2-1, with D tentatively TRBD1 (5 bases). Germline V lookup: CDR1 MRHNA, CDR2 SNTAGT. The CDR3 consists of 16 residues. V lost 1 base, J lost 2 bases, and 12 bases lay in between.

The CDR3 loop reads CASSLWQGARTTEAFF. CDR3 bases: TGTGCCAGCAGTTTATGGCAGGGGGCGCGTACCACTGAAGCTTTCTTT. The rearrangement links TRBV27 to TRBJ1-1; 8 bases line up with TRBD1. The CDR3 loop spans 16 amino acids. The ends lost 1 base at V and 4 bases at J; junction bases unmatched: 8. CDR1 and CDR2 from the germline V gene are MNHEY and SMNVEV (reference sequence).

V gene TRBV2 combines with J gene TRBJ2-7; the match to TRBD2 covers 13 bases. The junction had 1 base not matched to a gene; V was cut back by 8 bases and J by 0 bases. The CDR3 spans 14 residues. Germline V gene data show CDR1 as SNHLY and CDR2 as FYNNEI. CDR3 amino acids: CASRLAGGSYEQYF. For the CDR3, the DNA is TGTGCCAGCCGACTAGCGGGAGGCTCCTACGAGCAGTACTTC.

V is TRBV4-2 and J is TRBJ2-3; 9 nucleotides align to TRBD2. The CDR3 has 16 amino acids. Looked up from germline, CDR1 is LGHNA and CDR2 is YNFKEQ. Trimming took 3 bases from V and 2 from J; bases not matched to a gene: 6. CDR3 region: CASSQGAGGNTDTQYF. CDR3 bases: TGTGCCAGCAGCCAGGGAGCGGGGGGTAACACAGATACGCAGTATTTT.

About this clone: At one of its ends the junction is not consistent with the germline gene, which may arise from a read error. The chain recombines TRBV28 with TRBJ2-3, with 7 nucleotides matching TRBD2. This CDR3 region has 16 residues. Germline CDR1 is MDHEN and CDR2 is SYDVKM. The CDR3 DNA is TGTGCCAGCAGCCCCGGTCTAGCGGAGAGCACAGGTACGCAGTATTTT. Its translation: CASSPGLAESTGTQYF.

Notes on this clone: This same CDR3 is encoded by further DNA sequences in the sample. The chain joins TRBV18 to TRBJ1-1; D perhaps matches TRBD1 (6 bases). Germline V gene data show CDR1 as KGHSH and CDR2 as LQKENI. Trimming took 3 bases from V and 1 from J, leaving 6 bases between them. The CDR3 has 13 residues. DNA for the CDR3: TGTGCCAGCTCACCGACAGGGAACACTGAAGCTTTCTTT. This encodes CASSPTGNTEAFF. Drawing the rest from reference TRBV18 and TRBJ1-1, the complete variable domain is NAGVMQNPRHLVRRRGQEARLRCSPMKGHSHVYWYRQLPEEGLKFMVYLQKENIIDESGMPKERFSAEFPKEGPSILRIQQVVRGDSAAYFCASSPTGNTEAFFGQGTRLTVV.

This sequence joins TRBV14 and TRBJ2-1; tentatively, D is TRBD2 (6 bases). The CDR3 runs 20 residues. The germline V gene encodes CDR1 SGHDN and CDR2 FVKESK. Trimming left V 4 bases short and J 2 bases short, with 27 bases between. The CDR3 region has the DNA TGTGCCAGCAGCCCTTCCATCTCACCCGGGACTGTTCTCCCCTACAATGAGCAGTTCTTC. Translating gives CASSPSISPGTVLPYNEQFF.

The rearrangement links TRBV18 to TRBJ2-5, with 9 positions matching TRBD1. The CDR3 runs to 14 residues. CDR1 is KGHSH, CDR2 LQKENI, per germline. V dropped 5 bases and J dropped 2; count of bases not matched to a gene: 3. The CDR3 region is CASSSDRGQETQYF. CDR3 nucleotide sequence: TGTGCCAGCTCATCGGACAGGGGACAAGAGACCCAGTACTTC.

The chain is built from TRBV4-1 and TRBJ2-7; the match to TRBD2 covers 10 bases. The V gene's germline CDR1 is MGHRA and CDR2 YSYEKL. The CDR3 sequence is 15 residues long. Losses at the gene ends were 4 bases for V and 4 bases for J; bases not matched to a gene: 7. CDR3 coding DNA: TGCGCCAGCAGCCCAGTGGGACTAGCGTTTTACGAGCAGTACTTC. Protein product: CASSPVGLAFYEQYF.

The chain recombines TRBV4-1 with TRBJ1-1; D gene uncertain. The CDR3 loop spans 16 amino acids. V was cut by 0 bases and J by 0 bases, with 11 bases left in between. Germline CDR1 reads MGHRA; CDR2 reads YSYEKL. CDR3 sequence (DNA): TGCGCCAGCAGCCAAGAATTTCCGGGGATGAACACTGAAGCTTTCTTT. Encoded protein: CASSQEFPGMNTEAFF.

The V gene is TRBV9, the J gene TRBJ2-2, with a weak D call TRBD2 (6 bases). The germline V gene has CDR1 SGDLS and CDR2 YYNGEE. The V end lost 4 bases, the J end lost 1 base, and 14 bases lay between the germline ends. The CDR3 contains 16 residues. For the CDR3, the DNA is TGTGCCAGCAGCACCGGGACTCAGGGGAACACCGGGGAGCTGTTTTTT. It codes for CASSTGTQGNTGELFF.

This chain uses TRBV2 with TRBJ2-3; 11 bases line up with TRBD2. Losses at the gene ends were 9 bases for V and 2 bases for J; bases not matched to a gene: 10. The CDR3 is made up of 16 amino acids. Germline V CDR1 and CDR2: SNHLY, FYNNEI. CDR3 in amino acids: CASISGGAPSTDTQYF. The CDR3 DNA reads TGTGCCAGTATTAGCGGGGGGGCCCCTTCCACAGATACGCAGTATTTT.

The gene calls are TRBV5-6 and TRBJ2-1; tentative D call: TRBD2 (5 bases). Germline CDR1 is SGHDT and CDR2 is YYEEEE. CDR3 length: 15 residues. V was pared by 2 bases and J by 0 bases, with 9 bases between. The CDR3 protein is CASSFTSSSYNEQFF. The DNA of the CDR3 is TGTGCCAGCAGCTTCACTAGTAGCTCCTACAATGAGCAGTTCTTC.

V is TRBV5-1 and J is TRBJ2-1; 11 nucleotides match TRBD2. Trimming cost V 5 bases and J 5 bases; bases outside gene matches: 9. This CDR3 is built from 16 residues. Germline V lookup: CDR1 SGHRS, CDR2 YFSETQ. CDR3 nucleotide sequence: TGCGCCAGCAGATTCCCGGCGACTAGCGGGGACAATGAGCAGTTCTTC. The encoded protein is CASRFPATSGDNEQFF.

DNA of the CDR3: TGTGCCAGCAGCCACAGGGGGCTCGCTAATGAAAAACTGTTTTTT. Its protein is CASSHRGLANEKLFF. The V and J genes are TRBV25-1 and TRBJ1-4; 9 positions match TRBD1. Per the germline V gene, CDR1 is MGHDK and CDR2 is SYGVNS. The CDR3 length is 15 residues. V trimming: 6 bases; J trimming: 3 bases; junction bases outside the gene matches: 5.

Concerning this clone: Relative to the germline gene, one junction end is altered; a read error may explain this. The CDR3 region is CASSTRQGDTEAFF. CDR3 DNA: TGTGCCAGCAGTACCCGACAGGGGGACACTGAAGCTTTCTTT. V is TRBV19 and J is TRBJ1-1, with 9 bases that match TRBD1. This CDR3 contains 14 residues. Germline values: CDR1 LNHDA, CDR2 SQIVND (reference sequence).

The DNA of the CDR3 is TGTGCCAGCAGCTATGAGGAGATCAATGAGCAGTTCTTC. Translating it yields CASSYEEINEQFF. J is TRBJ2-1 and V is TRBV9, with no clear D. The CDR3 is made up of 13 amino acids. CDR1 is SGDLS and CDR2 is YYNGEE in the germline V gene. Trimming took 4 bases from V and 6 from J, leaving 11 bases between them.

The chain employs TRBV6-1 and TRBJ2-1, with D possibly TRBD2 on 5 matching bases. The CDR3 covers 13 residues. The germline V gene has CDR1 MNHNS and CDR2 SASEGT. The V gene lost 6 bases and the J gene lost 6 bases, with 12 bases spanning the gap. The CDR3 here is CASRWEIPNEQFF. DNA for the CDR3: TGTGCCAGCAGGTGGGAGATCCCCAATGAGCAGTTCTTC.

The chain links TRBV18 to TRBJ2-7; 7 bases fit TRBD1. Trimming took 3 bases from V and 2 from J; bases not matched to a gene: 4. The CDR3 loop spans 14 amino acids. Germline loops: CDR1 KGHSH, CDR2 LQKENI. CDR3 residues: CASSPVGQTYEQYF. The CDR3 coding sequence is TGTGCCAGCTCACCCGTGGGACAGACCTACGAGCAGTACTTC.

The chain couples TRBV5-1 to TRBJ1-2, with TRBD1 matching over 7 bases. Germline-derived CDR1 and CDR2 are SGHRS and YFSETQ. The CDR3 loop spans 14 amino acids. Trimming took 0 bases from V and 5 from J; bases not matched to a gene: 4. CDR3 protein: CASSLEGASYGYTF. In DNA, the CDR3 is TGCGCCAGCAGCTTGGAGGGGGCAAGTTATGGCTACACCTTC.

The gene calls are TRBV9 and TRBJ1-4, with TRBD1 identical over 8 bases. The CDR3 totals 14 residues. The germline V gene encodes CDR1 SGDLS and CDR2 YYNGEE. Losses at the gene ends were 2 bases for V and 8 bases for J; bases not matched to a gene: 5. CDR3 in DNA: TGTGCCAGCAGCGTGACAGGGGTTGGCGAAAAACTGTTTTTT. As protein: CASSVTGVGEKLFF.

The chain has TRBV2 and TRBJ1-6; D might be TRBD1 (5 bases). The CDR3 length is 13 residues. V dropped 6 bases and J dropped 5 bases, with 8 bases sitting between them. Per germline, CDR1 SNHLY and CDR2 FYNNEI. For the CDR3, the DNA is TGTGCCAGCAGGACAGCCAATAATTCACCCCTCCACTTT. Its translation is CASRTANNSPLHF.

The J gene is TRBJ1-1, the V gene TRBV7-8, with TRBD1 matching 10 bases. Germline-derived CDR1 and CDR2 are SGHVS and FQNEAQ. This CDR3 contains 15 residues. V lost 2 bases and J lost 4; bases outside the gene matches: 4. Here the CDR3 DNA reads TGTGCCAGCAGCTTACCGGGACAGGGGAGCACTGAAGCTTTCTTT. It translates to CASSLPGQGSTEAFF.

The chain carries TRBV7-9 and TRBJ1-1; D gene ambiguous. The CDR3 has 14 amino acids. Trimming stripped 7 bases from V and 4 bases from J, with 16 bases between. Germline loops: CDR1 SEHNR, CDR2 FQNEAQ (reference sequence). The CDR3 loop is CASTRSAAATEAFF. DNA for the CDR3: TGTGCCAGCACCCGGTCGGCAGCGGCCACTGAAGCTTTCTTT.

The J gene is TRBJ1-4, the V gene TRBV2; 11 nucleotides agree with TRBD1. J gave up 7 bases and V 4 bases, and 8 bases lay outside the gene matches. There are 16 residues in the CDR3. Germline values: CDR1 SNHLY, CDR2 FYNNEI. Here the CDR3 reads CASSGGRGTGGEKLFF. The CDR3 nucleotides read TGTGCCAGCAGTGGAGGCCGGGGGACAGGGGGTGAAAAACTGTTTTTT.

The rearrangement uses TRBV5-4 and TRBJ1-6, with a possible D match to TRBD1 (5 bases). Germline CDR1 reads SGHNT; CDR2 reads YYREEE (reference sequence). The CDR3 is 14 amino acids. V lost 3 bases and J lost 10, with 14 bases in between. CDR3: CASSYSRGESPLHF. The CDR3 DNA reads TGTGCCAGCAGCTACTCTCGGGGGGAATCACCCCTCCACTTT.